These 3 T cell receptor beta chains were all obtained from the same sample, sequenced in a study of blood T cell repertoires in COVID-19 (TCRdb year 2020). The method behind the library was the immunoSEQ multiplex PCR assay. The clones in this table, taken by TCRdb from immuneACCESS, are in-frame only. Not every clone is retained; where verified, under half of the shortfall comes from an unresolved V gene, and the cause of the rest is unknown. The sample table holds under 300,000 clones, of which 75% to 95% were seen once. In total, the top ten clones hold 1.9% of the sample. Sequenced material: PBMCs or T cells enriched from blood (not recorded which). The origin of the receptors is a woman between 18 and 29 years old who had recovered from COVID-19.

V usage is TRBV5-4 and J usage is TRBJ2-2; D perhaps matches TRBD2 (6 bases). Trimming took 4 bases from V and 1 from J, leaving 11 bases between them. In germline, CDR1 is SGHNT, CDR2 YYREEE (reference sequence). This CDR3 contains 15 residues. Written as DNA, the CDR3 is TGTGCCAGCAGCCAGGGAGGACGGAACACCGGGGAGCTGTTTTTT. It codes for CASSQGGRNTGELFF.

The V and J genes are TRBV7-6 and TRBJ1-4; D is ambiguous. Trimming took off 5 bases at V and 0 bases at J, with 10 bases between the two ends. The CDR3 has 15 amino acids. Germline values: CDR1 SGHVS, CDR2 FNYEAQ. CDR3 in amino acids: CASSPGFTTNEKLFF. The CDR3 nucleotides read TGTGCCAGCAGCCCAGGCTTTACAACTAATGAAAAACTGTTTTTT.

The rearrangement uses TRBV7-6 and TRBJ1-6, with TRBD1 matching 9 bases. CDR3 length: 15 amino acids. The germline V gene has CDR1 SGHVS and CDR2 FNYEAQ. With V trimmed by 5 bases and J by 4 bases, 3 bases remained unmatched. This CDR3 reads CASSTGQGYNSPLHF. The CDR3 bases are TGTGCCAGCAGCACGGGACAGGGTTATAATTCACCCCTCCACTTT.